The present T cell receptor (beta chain) was sequenced within a study of T cells in Graves' hyperthyroidism and ophthalmopathy. General study findings and limits: In the blood, most expanded thyroid clonotypes above 0.001 appeared as well. The model forecast ophthalmopathy, anticipating it by a median about six months before onset.

The trim removed 5 bases at V and 4 bases at J, leaving 19 bases unmatched. This CDR3 has 19 amino acids. Germline CDR1 is KGHDR and CDR2 is SFDVKD. It was considered stable Graves' hyperthyroidism when ophthalmopathy did not progress within 18 months. Patients were excluded because of uncontrolled infection, other autoimmune disease, pregnancy or lactation. In regard to this clonotype: Its antigen is not identified.

RNA transcripts provided the source from which TCR beta CDR3 regions were amplified. The HTBI primer set was used in a first-round RT-PCR of the TCR CDR3. TCRdb recomputed calls from the multiplex PCR reads with MiXCR, one row per CDR3 protein. The data contain about 690,000 distinct CDR3 sequences, about 18% of them singletons. The sample taken for sequencing was blood. The TCR sequence derives from a man aged 45-65 years with Graves' hyperthyroidism. J is TRBJ2-1 and V is TRBV24-1; TRBD2 matches 7 bases. This CDR3 is CATSALRWEGTTPYNEQFF. CDR3 bases: TGTGCCACCAGTGCCCTGAGGTGGGAGGGGACCACTCCTTACAATGAGCAGTTCTTC.